These 20 T cell receptor beta chains were all obtained from the same sample, sequenced in a study of blood T cell repertoires in COVID-19. TCRdb's copy holds only in-frame clones and misses some; the assay was immunoSEQ multiplex PCR. Of 360,000 or so clones listed, just under 90% were seen once; the top ten hold about 1.7%. The material sequenced was PBMCs or T cells enriched from blood (not recorded which). Every receptor here comes from a woman in her 30s who had recovered from COVID-19.

V usage is TRBV5-4 and J usage is TRBJ2-7; possible D gene TRBD2, 7 bases. Germline lookup yields CDR1 SGHNT and CDR2 YYREEE (reference sequence). Trimming removed 4 bases from V and 0 bases from J, with 17 bases in between. CDR3 size: 16 residues. DNA of the CDR3: TGTGCCAGCAGCCCGGCCGCGGGGGCCAACTCCTACGAGCAGTACTTC. Translating gives CASSPAAGANSYEQYF.

This chain connects TRBV7-9 to TRBJ2-7; 10 bases align to TRBD1. The germline gives CDR1 SEHNR, CDR2 FQNEAQ (reference sequence). The trim removed 5 bases at V and 0 bases at J, leaving 4 bases unmatched. There are 15 residues in the CDR3. CDR3 loop: CASSQGQGSSYEQYF. The DNA for the CDR3 is TGTGCCAGCAGCCAGGGACAGGGGAGCTCCTACGAGCAGTACTTC.

The CDR3 loop reads CASSLEVAGGLNEQFF. DNA of the CDR3: TGTGCCAGCAGCTTAGAGGTAGCAGGGGGCTTGAATGAGCAGTTCTTC. The genes are TRBV7-2 and TRBJ2-1; TRBD1 agrees at 8 bases. Trimming took 1 base from V and 7 from J; bases not matched to a gene: 9. This CDR3 has 16 amino acids. Germline V lookup: CDR1 SGHTA, CDR2 FQGNSA.

In this sample, this clone turned up once. The rearrangement links TRBV7-9 to TRBJ1-2, with a weak D call TRBD1 (6 bases). This CDR3 comprises 14 residues. V lost 0 bases to trimming and J lost 4 bases, with 9 bases between them. Germline V gives CDR1 SEHNR, CDR2 FQNEAQ (reference sequence). CDR3 DNA: TGTGCCAGCAGCTTAGCCGACAGGAGCTATGGCTACACCTTC. It encodes CASSLADRSYGYTF.

This clone was found a few times. V and J are TRBV28 and TRBJ2-7, with D perhaps matching TRBD1 (5 bases). The CDR3 runs to 15 residues. Trimming removed 1 base at V and 5 bases at J, with 15 bases between. The germline CDR1 and CDR2 sequences are MDHEN and SYDVKM. The CDR3 protein is CASSLYNRAGNEQYF. The CDR3 DNA reads as TGTGCCAGCAGTTTATACAACCGGGCAGGGAACGAGCAGTACTTC.

The V and J genes are TRBV3-1 (or the pseudogene TRBV3-2) and TRBJ2-6; D gene unclear. The CDR3 spans 14 residues. V was clipped by 1 base and J by 3 bases, with 4 bases between them. CDR1 and CDR2 from the germline V gene are LGHDT and YNNKEL (reference sequence). CDR3 DNA: TGTGCCAGCAGCCAAGGAGGTGGGGCCAACGTCCTGACTTTC. Its translation is CASSQGGGANVLTF.

The chain has TRBV19 and TRBJ1-4; 7 nucleotides agree with TRBD1. CDR1 is LNHDA, CDR2 SQIVND, per germline (reference sequence). This CDR3 contains 13 residues. Trimming at V came to 7 bases and at J to 7 bases, leaving 6 bases not matched to a gene. The CDR3 sequence is CASNTGDSEKLFF. The CDR3 DNA follows: TGTGCCAGTAATACAGGGGATAGTGAAAAACTGTTTTTT. Variable domain in full (rest from reference TRBV19 and TRBJ1-4): DGGITQSPKYLFRKEGQNVTLSCEQNLNHDAMYWYRQDPGQGLRLIYYSQIVNDFQKGDIAEGYSVSREKKESFPLTVTSAQKNPTAFYLCASNTGDSEKLFFGSGTQLSVL.

The V gene is TRBV4-1, the J gene TRBJ1-5; D possibly corresponds to TRBD1 (6 bases). The CDR3 is 15 amino acids. Germline loops: CDR1 MGHRA, CDR2 YSYEKL. Trimming cost V 4 bases and J 3 bases, with 13 bases left between them. The CDR3 is CASSRGLGVNQPQHF. In DNA, the CDR3 is TGCGCCAGCAGCCGGGGGCTCGGGGTCAATCAGCCCCAGCATTTT.

This clone has just a few counts. The rearrangement joins TRBV6-1 to TRBJ2-6; 7 positions match TRBD1. J gave up 0 bases and V 2 bases, and 7 bases lay outside the gene matches. CDR3 length: 18 amino acids. Germline lookup yields CDR1 MNHNS and CDR2 SASEGT. The chain's CDR3 is CASSEKGQIHSGANVLTF. The CDR3 coding sequence is TGTGCCAGCAGTGAAAAGGGACAGATACACTCTGGGGCCAACGTCCTGACTTTC.

A single count supports this clone. The V call is TRBV20-1, the J call TRBJ1-2; D is uncertain. CDR1 is DFQATT and CDR2 is SNEGSKA in the germline V gene (reference sequence). CDR3 length equals 14 residues. Trimming pared 3 bases from V and 12 bases from J, leaving 23 bases between. The CDR3 DNA reads TGCAGTGCTAGTCCCCAAATTTGGGGAGTAGGTCACACCTTC. It yields the protein CSASPQIWGVGHTF.

The chain has TRBV11-3 and TRBJ2-3; 7 positions agree with TRBD1. CDR3 length: 13 amino acids. Germline values: CDR1 SGHNT, CDR2 YENEEA. The ends lost 5 bases at V and 5 bases at J; junction bases unmatched: 4. The CDR3 region is CASSTRQGDTQYF. The CDR3, as DNA: TGTGCCAGCAGCACCCGACAGGGAGATACGCAGTATTTT. Combining the CDR3 with reference TRBV11-3 and TRBJ2-3 gives the whole variable domain EAGVVQSPRYKIIEKKQPVAFWCNPISGHNTLYWYLQNLGQGPELLIRYENEEAVDDSQLPKDRFSAERLKGVDSTLKIQPAELGDSAVYLCASSTRQGDTQYFGPGTRLTVL.

The V gene is TRBV5-7, the J gene TRBJ2-3; 9 bases align to TRBD2. TRBV5-7 is an ORF; its function is uncertain. Trimming cost V 0 bases and J 2 bases; bases outside gene matches: 10. The CDR3 totals 18 residues. The CDR3 DNA follows: TGTGCCAGCAGCTTGGCCCGCTGGGCTAGCGGGACCACAGATACGCAGTATTTT. It translates to CASSLARWASGTTDTQYF.

This clone was counted once. Mismatch with germline at one junction end may stem from a read error. This sequence joins TRBV7-9 and TRBJ1-1; perhaps TRBD1 as D (6 bases). From germline, CDR1 is SEHNR and CDR2 FQNEAQ (reference sequence). This CDR3 contains 12 residues. The CDR3 region is CASSYRDTEAFF. The CDR3 bases are TGTGCCAGCAGCTACCGGGACACAGAAGCTTTCTTT.

This clone was detected only once. The chain couples TRBV5-6 to TRBJ1-6, with 11 positions matching TRBD1. Per the germline V gene, CDR1 is SGHDT and CDR2 is YYEEEE. CDR3 length equals 15 residues. V was pared by 1 base and J by 8 bases, with 2 bases of the junction left unmatched. CDR3 DNA sequence: TGTGCCAGCAGCTTGAGGACAGGGGGCGATTCACCCCTCCACTTT. This encodes CASSLRTGGDSPLHF. Complete variable domain (other parts from reference TRBV5-6 and TRBJ1-6): DAGVTQSPTHLIKTRGQQVTLRCSPKSGHDTVSWYQQALGQGPQFIFQYYEEEERQRGNFPDRFSGHQFPNYSSELNVNALLLGDSALYLCASSLRTGGDSPLHFGNGTRLTVT.

The V gene is TRBV5-6, the J gene TRBJ2-1; D remains ambiguous. V was shortened by 0 bases and J by 7 bases, with 8 bases between the two germline ends. Germline assignment: CDR1 SGHDT and CDR2 YYEEEE. This CDR3 contains 13 residues. The DNA of the CDR3 is TGTGCCAGCAGCTTGGGACCTAGAAATGAGCAGTTCTTC. This gives the protein CASSLGPRNEQFF. Together with reference TRBV5-6 and TRBJ2-1, the CDR3 gives the full variable domain: DAGVTQSPTHLIKTRGQQVTLRCSPKSGHDTVSWYQQALGQGPQFIFQYYEEEERQRGNFPDRFSGHQFPNYSSELNVNALLLGDSALYLCASSLGPRNEQFFGPGTRLTVL.

V usage is TRBV7-8 and J usage is TRBJ1-1, with D possibly being TRBD1 (5 bases). The CDR3 is 15 amino acids. Germline lookup yields CDR1 SGHVS and CDR2 FQNEAQ. The V gene lost 1 base and the J gene lost 6 bases, with 15 bases spanning the gap. CDR3 amino acids: CASSLVSGRRAEAFF. The CDR3 DNA reads as TGTGCCAGCAGCTTAGTTTCAGGGAGGCGCGCTGAAGCTTTCTTT.

The gene calls are TRBV30 and TRBJ1-5, with a tentative D call TRBD1 (5 bases). The V end lost 1 base, the J end lost 4 bases, and 11 bases lay between the germline ends. CDR1 and CDR2 from the germline V gene are GTSNPN and SVGIG (reference sequence). The CDR3 loop spans 14 amino acids. The CDR3 DNA is TGTGCCTGGAGTGCGGGACTGAGAAATCAGCCCCAGCATTTT. This gives the protein CAWSAGLRNQPQHF.

This chain uses TRBV7-2 with TRBJ1-2; D remains unclear. V lost 0 bases, J lost 4 bases, and 12 bases lay in between. This CDR3 is built from 15 residues. The germline V gene encodes CDR1 SGHTA and CDR2 FQGNSA. The CDR3 sequence is CASSLAVSSLYGYTF. In DNA form, the CDR3 reads TGTGCCAGCAGCTTAGCTGTATCGAGCCTCTATGGCTACACCTTC.

The chain recombines TRBV19 with TRBJ1-1, with D unresolved. Trimming removed 0 bases at V and 4 bases at J, with 9 bases between. The CDR3 spans 14 residues. Germline CDR1 and CDR2: LNHDA and SQIVND (reference sequence). CDR3 protein: CASSIDLVGTEAFF. The CDR3 nucleotides read TGTGCCAGTAGTATAGATCTTGTCGGCACTGAAGCTTTCTTT.

The rearrangement uses TRBV3-1 (or the pseudogene TRBV3-2) and TRBJ2-1, with D possibly matching TRBD2 (5 bases). V gave up 6 bases and J gave up 9 bases, with 9 bases separating them. Germline values: CDR1 LGHDT, CDR2 YNNKEL (reference sequence). CDR3 length: 11 residues. CDR3 sequence: CASRSSFEQFF. CDR3 in DNA: TGTGCCAGCAGGTCTAGCTTTGAGCAGTTCTTC.